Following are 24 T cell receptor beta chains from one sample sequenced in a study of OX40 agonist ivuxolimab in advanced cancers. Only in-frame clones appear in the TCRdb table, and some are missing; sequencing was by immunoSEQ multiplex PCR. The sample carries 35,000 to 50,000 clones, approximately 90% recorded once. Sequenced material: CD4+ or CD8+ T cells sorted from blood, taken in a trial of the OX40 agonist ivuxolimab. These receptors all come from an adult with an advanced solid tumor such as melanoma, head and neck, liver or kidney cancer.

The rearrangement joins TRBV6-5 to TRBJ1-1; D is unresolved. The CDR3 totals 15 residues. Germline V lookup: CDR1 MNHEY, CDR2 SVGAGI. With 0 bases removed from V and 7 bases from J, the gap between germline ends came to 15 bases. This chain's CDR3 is CASSYSGRLTIEAFF. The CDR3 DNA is TGTGCCAGCAGTTACTCGGGCAGATTAACGATTGAAGCTTTCTTT.

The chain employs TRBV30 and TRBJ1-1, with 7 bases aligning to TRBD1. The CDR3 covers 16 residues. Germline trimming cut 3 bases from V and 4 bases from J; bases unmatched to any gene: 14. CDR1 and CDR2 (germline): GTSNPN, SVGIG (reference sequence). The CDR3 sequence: CAWSARFTGAATEAFF. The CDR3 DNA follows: TGTGCCTGGAGCGCAAGGTTTACAGGGGCCGCCACTGAAGCTTTCTTT.

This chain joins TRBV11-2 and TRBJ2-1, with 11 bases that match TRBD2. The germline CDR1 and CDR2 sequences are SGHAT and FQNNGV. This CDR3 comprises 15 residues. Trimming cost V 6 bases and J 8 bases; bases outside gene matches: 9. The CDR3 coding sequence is TGTGCCAGCAGTCTTCTAGCGGGGGGCCGTGATGAGCAGTTCTTC. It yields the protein CASSLLAGGRDEQFF.

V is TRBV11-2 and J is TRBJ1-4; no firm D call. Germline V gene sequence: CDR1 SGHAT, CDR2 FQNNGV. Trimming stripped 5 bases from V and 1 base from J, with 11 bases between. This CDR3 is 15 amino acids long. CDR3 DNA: TGTGCCAGCAGCCCCGAGGAGCGAACTAATGAAAAACTGTTTTTT. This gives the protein CASSPEERTNEKLFF.

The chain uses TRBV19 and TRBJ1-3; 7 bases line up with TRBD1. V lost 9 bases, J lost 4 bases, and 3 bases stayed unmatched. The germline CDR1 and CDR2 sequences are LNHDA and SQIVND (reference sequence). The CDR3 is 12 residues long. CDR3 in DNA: TGTGCCAGCGCGGGACAGGGAAACACCATATATTTT. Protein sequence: CASAGQGNTIYF.

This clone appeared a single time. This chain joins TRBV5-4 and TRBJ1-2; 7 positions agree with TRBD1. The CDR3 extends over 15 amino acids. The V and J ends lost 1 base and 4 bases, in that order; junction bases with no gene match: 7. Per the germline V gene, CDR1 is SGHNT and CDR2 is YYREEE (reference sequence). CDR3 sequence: CASSLITTGAYGYTF. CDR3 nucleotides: TGTGCCAGCAGCTTGATTACCACAGGGGCCTATGGCTACACCTTC. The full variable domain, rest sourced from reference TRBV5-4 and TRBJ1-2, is ETGVTQSPTHLIKTRGQQVTLRCSSQSGHNTVSWYQQALGQGPQFIFQYYREEENGRGNFPPRFSGLQFPNYSSELNVNALELDDSALYLCASSLITTGAYGYTFGSGTRLTVV.

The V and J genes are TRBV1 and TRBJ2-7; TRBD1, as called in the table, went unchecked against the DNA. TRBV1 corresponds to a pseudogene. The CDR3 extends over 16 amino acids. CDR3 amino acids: CTSSQLPGQGPYEQYF. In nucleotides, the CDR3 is TGCACCAGCAGCCAACTCCCCGGACAGGGGCCCTACGAGCAGTACTTC.

The DNA of the CDR3 is TGCGCCAGCAGCCAGTCAGGTTTTTCAGATTGGGGTGAAGCTTTCTTT. It is translated as CASSQSGFSDWGEAFF. The chain joins TRBV4-1 to TRBJ1-1; unclear D gene. This CDR3 comprises 16 residues. V was shortened by 3 bases and J by 7 bases, with 21 bases between the two germline ends. Germline V gives CDR1 MGHRA, CDR2 YSYEKL.

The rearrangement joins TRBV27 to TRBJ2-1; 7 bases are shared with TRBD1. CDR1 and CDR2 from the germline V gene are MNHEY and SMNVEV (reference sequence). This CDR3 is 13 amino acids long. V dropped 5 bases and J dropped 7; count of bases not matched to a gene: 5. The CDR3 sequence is CASSPKTGNEQFF. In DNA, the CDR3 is TGTGCCAGCAGTCCCAAGACAGGGAATGAGCAGTTCTTC.

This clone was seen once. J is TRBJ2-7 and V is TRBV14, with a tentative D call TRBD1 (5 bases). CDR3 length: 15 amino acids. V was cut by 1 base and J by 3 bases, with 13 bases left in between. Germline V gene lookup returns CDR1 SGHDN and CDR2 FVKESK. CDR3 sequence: CASSQVVVGHYEQYF. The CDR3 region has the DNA TGTGCCAGCAGCCAAGTGGTTGTGGGGCACTACGAGCAGTACTTC.

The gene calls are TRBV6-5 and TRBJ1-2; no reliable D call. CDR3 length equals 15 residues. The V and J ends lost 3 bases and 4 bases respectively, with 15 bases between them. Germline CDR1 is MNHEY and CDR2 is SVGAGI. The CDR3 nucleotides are TGTGCCAGCAGTTATCTGGCAGCCTCCTCCTATGGCTACACCTTC. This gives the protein CASSYLAASSYGYTF.

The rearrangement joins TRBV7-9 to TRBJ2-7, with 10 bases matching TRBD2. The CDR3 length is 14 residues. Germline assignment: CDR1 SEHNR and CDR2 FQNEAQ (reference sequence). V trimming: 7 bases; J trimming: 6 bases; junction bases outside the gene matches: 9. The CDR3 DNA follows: TGTGCCAGCACCCCAGCGGGAGGGCCGGTCGAGCAGTACTTC. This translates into CASTPAGGPVEQYF.

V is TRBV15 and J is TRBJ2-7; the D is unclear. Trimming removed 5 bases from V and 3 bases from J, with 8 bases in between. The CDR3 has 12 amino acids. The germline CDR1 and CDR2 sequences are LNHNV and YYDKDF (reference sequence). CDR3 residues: CATSRAGYEQYF. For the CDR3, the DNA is TGTGCCACCAGCCGGGCCGGCTACGAGCAGTACTTC.

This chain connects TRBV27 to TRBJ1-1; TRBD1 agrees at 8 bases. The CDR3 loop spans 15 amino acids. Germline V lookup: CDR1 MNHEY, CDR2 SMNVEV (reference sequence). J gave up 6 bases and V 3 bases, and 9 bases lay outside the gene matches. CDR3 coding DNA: TGTGCCAGCAGTTTTTCGCAGGGGGCAGTCGCTGAAGCTTTCTTT. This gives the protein CASSFSQGAVAEAFF.

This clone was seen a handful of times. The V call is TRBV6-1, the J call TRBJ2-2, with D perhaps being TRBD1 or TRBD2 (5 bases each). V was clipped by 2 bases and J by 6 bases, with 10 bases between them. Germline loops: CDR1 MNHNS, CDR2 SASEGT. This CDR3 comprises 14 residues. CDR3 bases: TGTGCCAGCAGTGAACGAGGGGCGGCCGGGGAGCTGTTTTTT. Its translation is CASSERGAAGELFF.

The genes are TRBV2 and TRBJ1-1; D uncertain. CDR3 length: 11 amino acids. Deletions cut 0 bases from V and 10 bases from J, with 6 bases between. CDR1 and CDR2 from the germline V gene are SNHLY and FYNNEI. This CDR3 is CASSEAPAAFF. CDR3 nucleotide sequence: TGTGCCAGCAGTGAAGCTCCGGCAGCTTTCTTT. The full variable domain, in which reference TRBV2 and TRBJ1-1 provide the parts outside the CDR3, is EPEVTQTPSHQVTQMGQEVILRCVPISNHLYFYWYRQILGQKVEFLVSFYNNEISEKSEIFDDQFSVERPDGSNFTLKIRSTKLEDSAMYFCASSEAPAAFFGQGTRLTVV.

Here the CDR3 reads CASSLDAYDTEAFF. The CDR3, as DNA: TGTGCCAGCAGTTTAGATGCATATGACACTGAAGCTTTCTTT. The chain combines TRBV27 with TRBJ1-1; the D is unclear. V was clipped by 2 bases and J by 3 bases, with 10 bases between them. Germline CDR1 reads MNHEY; CDR2 reads SMNVEV (reference sequence). CDR3 length equals 14 residues.

The CDR3 loop is CASSSYMGGTNEKLFF. The CDR3, as DNA: TGTGCCAGCAGCTCCTACATGGGAGGAACTAATGAAAAACTGTTTTTT. J is TRBJ1-4 and V is TRBV13; D unresolved. The V end lost 4 bases, the J end lost 1 base, and 13 bases lay between the germline ends. Germline-derived CDR1 and CDR2 are PRHDT and FYEKMQ (reference sequence). There are 16 residues in the CDR3.

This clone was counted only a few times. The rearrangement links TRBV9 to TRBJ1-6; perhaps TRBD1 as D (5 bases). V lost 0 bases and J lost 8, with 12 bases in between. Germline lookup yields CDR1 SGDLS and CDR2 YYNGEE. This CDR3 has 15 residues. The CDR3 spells CASSVAWGRHSPLHF. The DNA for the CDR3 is TGTGCCAGCAGCGTAGCCTGGGGCAGGCATTCACCCCTCCACTTT.

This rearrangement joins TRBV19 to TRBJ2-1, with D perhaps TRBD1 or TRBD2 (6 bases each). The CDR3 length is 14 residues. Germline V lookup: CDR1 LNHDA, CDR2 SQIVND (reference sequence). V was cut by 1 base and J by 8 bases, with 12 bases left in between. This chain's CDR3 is CASSIGGAVDEQFF. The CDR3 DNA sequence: TGTGCCAGTAGTATAGGGGGGGCCGTGGATGAGCAGTTCTTC.

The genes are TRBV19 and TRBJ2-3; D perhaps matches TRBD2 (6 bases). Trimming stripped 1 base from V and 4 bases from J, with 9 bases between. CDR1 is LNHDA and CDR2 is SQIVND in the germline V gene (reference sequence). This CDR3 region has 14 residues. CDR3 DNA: TGTGCCAGTAGTATAGGGCGGGGACCAGATACGCAGTATTTT. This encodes CASSIGRGPDTQYF.

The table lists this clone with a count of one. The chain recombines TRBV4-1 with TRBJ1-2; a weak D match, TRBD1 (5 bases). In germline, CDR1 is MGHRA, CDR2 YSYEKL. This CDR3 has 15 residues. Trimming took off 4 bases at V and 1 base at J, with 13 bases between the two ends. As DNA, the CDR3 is TGCGCCAGCAGCCCTACTACGGGGGGTAACTATGGCTACACCTTC. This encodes CASSPTTGGNYGYTF.

In DNA form, the CDR3 reads TGCGCCAGCAGCCAAGGTAGCGGGGTATATGGCTACACCTTC. This encodes CASSQGSGVYGYTF. J is TRBJ1-2 and V is TRBV4-1; D is unclear. V lost 1 base and J 5 bases, leaving 11 bases between the germline ends. The germline CDR1 and CDR2 sequences are MGHRA and YSYEKL. The CDR3 covers 14 residues.

The CDR3 DNA reads TGTGCCAGCAGCCCAGGACAGTTCTACGAGCAGTACTTC. It translates to CASSPGQFYEQYF. The V call is TRBV28, the J call TRBJ2-5; the D gene is possibly TRBD1 (6 bases). The J call is uncertain, as TRBJ2-7 better fits the DNA end. CDR1 MDHEN and CDR2 SYDVKM come from the germline V gene. The CDR3 consists of 13 residues.